Following are 9 T cell receptor beta chains from one sample sequenced in a study of CD8 T cells in ankylosing spondylitis. Study outcomes and limitations: Ankylosing spondylitis blood appeared to be characterized by a TCR beta motif of about 8 highly homologous variants.

These receptors are not linked to any known antigen. MiXCR was run by TCRdb on the 5' RACE reads, yielding one entry per CDR3 protein. This sample yields around 450,000 distinct CDR3 sequences, of which about 24% are seen a single time; 0.75% to 0.9% belongs to the top ten. The sequenced sample consisted of blood, either unsorted or a sorted T cell fraction (not recorded which). All receptors derive from a male donor with ankylosing spondylitis.

This clonotype was seen a handful of times. V is TRBV5-1 and J is TRBJ2-3, with 10 bases that match TRBD2. The CDR3 loop spans 17 amino acids. Germline V gene sequence: CDR1 SGHRS, CDR2 YFSETQ. The V segment lost 2 bases and the J segment 2 bases; nucleotides outside the gene matches: 8. CDR3 sequence reads: CASSFTIAGGTTDTQYF. CDR3 DNA sequence: TGCGCCAGCAGCTTCACAATAGCGGGAGGAACCACAGATACGCAGTATTTT. The full variable domain, rest sourced from reference TRBV5-1 and TRBJ2-3, is KAGVTQTPRYLIKTRGQQVTLSCSPISGHRSVSWYQQTPGQGLQFLFEYFSETQRNKGNFPGRFSGRQFSNSRSEMNVSTLELGDSALYLCASSFTIAGGTTDTQYFGPGTRLTVL.

This clonotype showed up just a few times. V usage is TRBV5-1 and J usage is TRBJ2-7; either TRBD1 or TRBD2 may supply D (5 bases each). This CDR3 region has 14 residues. Germline V CDR1 and CDR2: SGHRS, YFSETQ. V lost 7 bases, J lost 7 bases, and 21 bases lay in between. The CDR3 here is CASFPGTPGGEQYF. The CDR3 bases are TGCGCCAGCTTCCCCGGGACCCCAGGTGGAGAGCAGTACTTC.

The CDR3 here is CASSFIAGSTDTQYF. The CDR3 bases are TGCGCCAGCAGCTTCATAGCGGGATCGACAGATACGCAGTATTTT. The rearrangement joins TRBV5-1 to TRBJ2-3; TRBD2 aligns across 8 bases. Germline CDR1 SGHRS, CDR2 YFSETQ. This CDR3 contains 15 residues. Germline trimming cut 2 bases from V and 3 bases from J; bases unmatched to any gene: 5. The full variable domain, completed using reference TRBV5-1 and TRBJ2-3, is KAGVTQTPRYLIKTRGQQVTLSCSPISGHRSVSWYQQTPGQGLQFLFEYFSETQRNKGNFPGRFSGRQFSNSRSEMNVSTLELGDSALYLCASSFIAGSTDTQYFGPGTRLTVL.

This clonotype turned up a few times. The genes are TRBV20-1 and TRBJ2-1; no firm D call. This CDR3 region has 11 residues. V lost 6 bases and J 10 bases, leaving 13 bases between the germline ends. The germline CDR1 and CDR2 sequences are DFQATT and SNEGSKA (reference sequence). The CDR3 DNA reads as TGCAGTGCGCCTCTAGTATACGAGCAGTTCTTC. It translates to CSAPLVYEQFF.

The chain combines TRBV7-2 with TRBJ1-5; 7 nucleotides agree with TRBD1. The CDR3 is made up of 13 amino acids. In germline, CDR1 is SGHTA, CDR2 FQGNSA. V lost 5 bases to trimming and J lost 7 bases; unmatched junction nucleotides: 5. CDR3 bases: TGTGCCAGCAGCATGGGACAGCTCCAGCCCCAGCATTTT. Translated: CASSMGQLQPQHF.

Here the CDR3 reads CSAGKAGVGETQYF. The CDR3 DNA follows: TGCAGTGCTGGAAAAGCGGGAGTAGGAGAGACCCAGTACTTC. The rearrangement uses TRBV20-1 and TRBJ2-5, with 8 bases identical to TRBD2. This CDR3 is 14 amino acids long. V lost 5 bases to trimming and J lost 4 bases; unmatched junction nucleotides: 9. Germline loops: CDR1 DFQATT, CDR2 SNEGSKA (reference sequence).

The rearrangement links TRBV28 to TRBJ2-5; D unresolved. The CDR3 extends over 14 amino acids. V lost 5 bases to trimming and J lost 3 bases, with 13 bases between them. The germline V gene has CDR1 MDHEN and CDR2 SYDVKM. The CDR3 spells CASSRSRGKETQYF. For the CDR3, the DNA is TGTGCCAGCAGTAGAAGTCGTGGGAAAGAGACCCAGTACTTC.

This clonotype was counted between two and nine times. The V and J genes are TRBV5-1 and TRBJ2-2; D remains unclear. CDR1 and CDR2 (germline): SGHRS, YFSETQ. Trimming shortened V by 0 bases and J by 4 bases, and 13 bases separated the two germline ends. The CDR3 length is 16 residues. The CDR3 here is CASSLGPAQGTGELFF. Here the CDR3 DNA reads TGCGCCAGCAGCTTGGGGCCAGCCCAAGGCACCGGGGAGCTGTTTTTT.

This chain joins TRBV10-3 and TRBJ1-2; D perhaps matches TRBD1 (6 bases). The V gene's germline CDR1 is ENHRY and CDR2 SYGVKD. V was shortened by 3 bases and J by 8 bases, with 13 bases between the two germline ends. There are 13 residues in the CDR3. CDR3 amino acids: CAISDLDSGGYTF. The CDR3 region has the DNA TGTGCCATCAGTGACCTGGACAGTGGGGGCTACACCTTC.